This TCR beta chain was observed in a study of blood T cell repertoires in COVID-19. The CDR3 consists of 16 residues. V was pared by 4 bases and J by 5 bases, with 5 bases of the junction left unmatched. CDR1 is SGHNT and CDR2 is YYREEE in the germline V gene (reference sequence). The repertoire was sequenced with immunoSEQ multiplex PCR; TCRdb's copy has only in-frame clones and lacks some. The sample has 60,000 to 80,000 clones, more than 75% seen once; the top ten hold 0.9% to 1.2%. The sequenced sample was peripheral blood. The chain recombines TRBV5-4 with TRBJ2-1; TRBD2 matches 14 bases. The TCR originated in a man between 65 and 80 years old with acute or convalescent COVID-19. The CDR3, as DNA: TGTGCCAGCAGCCCGAGGACTAGCGGGGGGAACAATGAGCAGTTCTTC. It translates to CASSPRTSGGNNEQFF. Full variable domain (missing parts from reference TRBV5-4 and TRBJ2-1): ETGVTQSPTHLIKTRGQQVTLRCSSQSGHNTVSWYQQALGQGPQFIFQYYREEENGRGNFPPRFSGLQFPNYSSELNVNALELDDSALYLCASSPRTSGGNNEQFFGPGTRLTVL.